The entry below gives a single TCR beta chain sequence along with its context. Antigen specificity is unknown. TCR beta CDR3 region amplification was performed from RNA transcripts. The HTBI primer set served for first-round RT-PCR of the TCR CDR3. TCRdb called the multiplex PCR reads again in MiXCR, with one record for every CDR3 protein. The repertoire holds about 580,000 distinct CDR3 sequences, about 43% seen once, with more than 7.5% in the top ten. This entry is derived from a study of T cells in Graves' hyperthyroidism and ophthalmopathy. Overall study findings and caveats: Most clonotypes expanded in thyroid above 0.001 were likewise present in blood.

Disease duration under 2 months; hyperthyroidism patients were aged 18 to 65. Germline V gene data show CDR1 as ENHRY and CDR2 as SYGVKD. Trimming cost V 2 bases and J 9 bases, with 14 bases left between them. The CDR3 consists of 14 residues. Input material: peripheral blood or thyroid tissue (not recorded which). The clonotype was recovered from a woman aged 18-35 years with Graves' hyperthyroidism. The chain couples TRBV10-3 to TRBJ1-5; D is uncertain. The CDR3 DNA reads as TGTGCCATCAGTGAGAATAGGGTCGTCGGGCCCCAGCATTTT. This translates into CAISENRVVGPQHF.